This T cell receptor (beta chain) appears in the sequencing data of a study of blood T cell repertoires in COVID-19. Study-level background: Researchers got acute and convalescent COVID-19 samples from the United States, Italy and Spain.

This clone was detected once. This CDR3 is built from 15 residues. V lost 6 bases to trimming and J lost 1 base; unmatched junction nucleotides: 4. CDR1 and CDR2 (germline): MDHEN, SYDVKM. Measured with immunoSEQ multiplex PCR; TCRdb has only the in-frame clones, and not every one. The sample contains approximately 400,000 clones, 81% of which appear only once. Sequences were obtained from peripheral blood. The chain uses TRBV28 and TRBJ2-3, with TRBD2 identical over 10 bases. The clonotype was recovered from a human donor with acute or convalescent COVID-19. The donor label of this sample is uncertain. The CDR3, as DNA: TGTGCCAGCAGCTACGGGACTAGCGGCACAGATACGCAGTATTTT. This encodes CASSYGTSGTDTQYF. The complete variable domain, with remaining parts taken from reference TRBV28 and TRBJ2-3, reads DVKVTQSSRYLVKRTGEKVFLECVQDMDHENMFWYRQDPGLGLRLIYFSYDVKMKEKGDIPEGYSVSREKKERFSLILESASTNQTSMYLCASSYGTSGTDTQYFGPGTRLTVL.